The T cell receptor beta chain under discussion was sequenced for a study of molecular identifiers for immune sequencing clone quantification. Across the whole study: The replicate experiment used RNA from approximately 20,000 or 100,000 naive CD8 cells. This RNA was split into five aliquots, and four of them were sequenced. The study's findings and limits: Beyond 20 RNA copies, clones held over 99% of effector molecules, compared with under 1% in naive cells.

Germline V gene sequence: CDR1 SGHRS, CDR2 YFSETQ. The CDR3 is 14 residues long. V was shortened by 3 bases and J by 0 bases, with 9 bases between the two germline ends. This clonotype was counted ten times or more. As yet, its antigen is unknown. Both previously described methods and listed TCR primers were employed to make bulk TCR libraries. One entry per CDR3 protein, called by TCRdb with MiXCR from the PCR reads. The profile shows 490,000 or so distinct CDR3 sequences, 20% to 25% of them singletons. The material sequenced was naive CD8+ T cells from blood, with Jurkat cell RNA spiked in. The subset denotes: FACS-sorted CD8+CD4-CCR7+CD45RA+ naive T cells. This receptor was obtained from a human donor in good health. Some libraries in this study had Jurkat cell RNA spiked in. This chain joins TRBV5-1 and TRBJ2-5; the D is unclear. The CDR3 DNA reads as TGCGCCAGCAGCTCGAGACGGTACCAAGAGACCCAGTACTTC. It encodes CASSSRRYQETQYF.